This TCR beta chain stems from a study of shared clonotypes between healthy human individuals (TCRdb year 2020). Regarding the complete study: The cohort comprised a couple of women and a few men aged 18 to 49 years. For each donor, CD4 naive and CD4 memory were each run on three plates, CD8 naive on two plates, and CD8 memory on one plate. Blood TCR repertoires of five healthy adults were deeply sequenced to estimate repertoire size and the extent of clonotype sharing between individuals. Different laboratories and diverse techniques were used to prepare libraries and sequence TCR repertoires, to increase sequencing depth and limit assay-specific biases. Leukapheresis yielded between about 0.94 and 9 billion PBMCs per donor.

To note about this clone: Its antigen remains unidentified. There are no base qualities to consult, and no much larger clone falls within one base.

TCR CDR3 regions were amplified from genomic DNA by multiplex PCR using the deep immunoSEQ assay. Extracted genomic DNA from each cell subset was distributed evenly across all wells of several immunoSEQ 96-well plates, and each plate was treated as a replicate. For sorted subsets, around 200 ng genomic DNA, equal to tens of thousands of T cell genomes, was loaded into each replicate PCR. The purified libraries were quantified using a Qubit 3.0 fluorometer, sized with a Bioanalyzer 2100, and then quantified again using the KAPA Library Quantification kit. Each immunoSEQ 96-well plate was sequenced on its own single-read 150-cycle Illumina NextSeq 550 flow cell. On the authors' methods: Because only junctional sequences without quality scores were contained in the immunoSEQ output, filtering matching that applied to full-length reads could not be performed. Sequences were annotated with PyIR, a Python wrapper for IgBLAST v1.9, using IMGT germline references to assign V/J genes and CDR3. Any read was removed if the V/J assignment was weak (E-value above 1e-6), the CDR3 was missing, or the read contained stop codons, out-of-frame junctions, or ambiguous translated residues. V3J clonotypes were defined by identical inferred V gene, J gene, and CDR3 amino acid sequence. The percentage overlap between two repertoires was calculated by dividing the number of shared unique clonotypes by the size of the smaller repertoire. Repertoire richness was assessed with RTK rarefaction, the Chao1 estimator, and Recon v2.1 estimates of unobserved clonotypes. Generation probabilities were computed with OLGA for all TCRbeta clonotypes obtained by the gDNA method from several donors. TCRdb mirrors the immuneACCESS table, restricted to in-frame sequences. Some clones are absent from its copies; in checked studies, under half trace to an unresolved V gene, and the reason for the others is unknown. That table furnishes V, J and clone size, whereas the DNA furnished D and trimming. The sample data list 2 million to 2.5 million clones, and 95% of these were observed just once. Of the sample, 0.13% is held by the ten largest clones.

The germline V gene supplies CDR1 MNHNS and CDR2 SASEGT. From cysteine to phenylalanine, the CDR3 is 15 amino acids long. The kept DNA is CDR3 alone, 45 bases in frame from the first base. V is clipped by 0 bases and J by 3 bases, and the sequence between their germline boundaries is 11 bases long. The paper as a whole reports these results and caveats: Pairwise subsampling led to the expectation that sequencing depth would affect the degree of clonotype sharing among donors. Larger estimated clonotype richness was generally found for naive subsets than for memory subsets. Compared with non-shared clonotypes, clonotypes shared by all four sorted-subset donors had higher generation probabilities. Even with the large sequencing depth, rarefaction of the sorted-subset datasets indicated that sequencing was incomplete. Sampling was restricted to blood, and TCR repertoires in tissue are likely to differ from TCR repertoires in blood. Because the study included only a small number of donors, the genetic and exposure-history diversity represented was limited. Across a handful of donors, roughly 5% of naive CD4, 3.5% of naive CD8, about 2.3% of memory CD4, and 0.4% of memory CD8 clonotypes were shared.

Donors were healthy HIV-negative adults with no recently reported acute infections or vaccinations. All donors were Caucasian adults living in Nashville, Tennessee, USA. CD4+ T cells were enriched through magnetic negative selection, after which naive cells were positively selected on CD45RA and the remaining negative fraction served as the memory subset. After blood collection by leukapheresis, PBMCs were isolated using Ficoll-Histopaque density gradient centrifugation and then cryopreserved in the vapor phase of liquid nitrogen. Purity and quantity of every magnetically sorted T cell population were checked by analytical flow cytometry. Genomic DNA was isolated from every sorted fraction and measured by UV absorbance on a Nanodrop 2000c.

This sequence was found in a man aged 18 to 30 in good health. The sample was naive CD4+ T cells sorted from blood. The cell subset or site tag for this specimen amounts to: CD45RA+ positively selected. The chain is assembled from TRBV6-1 and TRBJ1-2; possibly the D gene is TRBD1, per 6 matching bases. The CDR3 reads CASSEAGTRYYGYTF. The base sequence is TGTGCCAGCAGTGAAGCGGGGACAAGATACTATGGCTACACCTTC.